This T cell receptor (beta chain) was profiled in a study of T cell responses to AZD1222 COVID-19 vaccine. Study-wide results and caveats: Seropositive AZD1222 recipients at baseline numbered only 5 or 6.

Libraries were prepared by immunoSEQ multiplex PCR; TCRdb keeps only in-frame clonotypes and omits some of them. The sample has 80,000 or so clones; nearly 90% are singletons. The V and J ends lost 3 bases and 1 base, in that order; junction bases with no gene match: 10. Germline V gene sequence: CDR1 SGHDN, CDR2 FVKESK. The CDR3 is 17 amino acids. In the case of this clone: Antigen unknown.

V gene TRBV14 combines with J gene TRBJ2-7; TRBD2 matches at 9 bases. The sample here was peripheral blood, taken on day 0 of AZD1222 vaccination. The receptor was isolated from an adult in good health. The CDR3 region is CASSQDGVAGESYEQYF. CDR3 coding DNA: TGTGCCAGCAGCCAGGATGGGGTAGCGGGAGAGTCCTACGAGCAGTACTTC.